Each of the 20 T cell receptor beta chains below was sequenced from the same sample in a study of blood T cell repertoires in COVID-19. TCRdb's table, derived via immunoSEQ multiplex PCR, lists solely in-frame clones and lacks some. The table records around 150,000 clones, roughly 80% of them present only once. The sample consisted of peripheral blood. The receptor source for this set is a man in his 70s with acute or convalescent COVID-19.

The chain recombines TRBV24-1 with TRBJ2-3, with TRBD1 matching over 8 bases. Germline CDR1 and CDR2: KGHDR and SFDVKD. The CDR3 has 15 amino acids. The trim removed 5 bases at V and 5 bases at J, leaving 8 bases unmatched. This CDR3 is CATSGGRGHRDTQYF. The CDR3 nucleotides are TGTGCCACCAGTGGGGGCAGGGGGCATAGAGATACGCAGTATTTT.

V gene TRBV13 combines with J gene TRBJ1-1; unclear D gene. The CDR3 runs 10 residues. Trimming pared 8 bases from V and 5 bases from J, leaving 6 bases between. Germline lookup yields CDR1 PRHDT and CDR2 FYEKMQ (reference sequence). The CDR3 here is CASGRTEAFF. CDR3 DNA sequence: TGTGCCAGCGGGAGGACTGAAGCTTTCTTT.

This clone was seen once. The chain carries TRBV27 and TRBJ1-6; TRBD1 matches 8 bases. The CDR3 is 15 residues long. Trimming cost V 5 bases and J 5 bases; bases outside gene matches: 5. Germline V gene data show CDR1 as MNHEY and CDR2 as SMNVEV (reference sequence). The DNA of the CDR3 is TGTGCCAGCAGTCGACAGGGGATCGATAATTCACCCCTCCACTTT. Amino acid sequence: CASSRQGIDNSPLHF.

V usage is TRBV9 and J usage is TRBJ1-5; the D is unclear. Germline values: CDR1 SGDLS, CDR2 YYNGEE. This CDR3 is built from 14 residues. V shed 0 bases and J shed 5 bases, with 9 bases lying between them. In nucleotides, the CDR3 is TGTGCCAGCAGCGTAGCCCCACTCGATCAGCCCCAGCATTTT. Its protein product is CASSVAPLDQPQHF.

This clone has only one observation. CDR3 protein: CASSKKGERDRGALRDNQPQHF. Here the CDR3 DNA reads TGTGCCAGCAGCAAAAAGGGGGAGAGGGACAGGGGCGCCCTGAGGGACAATCAGCCCCAGCATTTT. V usage is TRBV21-1 and J usage is TRBJ1-5; TRBD1 reflects the table's D call only, with no check against the DNA. TRBV21-1 is marked as a pseudogene. The CDR3 totals 22 residues.

V is TRBV5-1 and J is TRBJ2-7, with 8 bases aligning to TRBD2. With V trimmed by 5 bases and J by 0 bases, 13 bases remained unmatched. The CDR3 runs to 17 residues. Germline CDR1 reads SGHRS; CDR2 reads YFSETQ. CDR3 amino acids: CASSSRLAGPSSYEQYF. CDR3 nucleotides: TGCGCCAGCAGTTCACGGCTAGCGGGTCCGAGCTCCTACGAGCAGTACTTC.

The chain links TRBV6-5 to TRBJ1-2; TRBD1 agrees at 8 bases. Germline V gene data show CDR1 as MNHEY and CDR2 as SVGAGI. The CDR3 loop spans 16 amino acids. Losses at the gene ends were 1 base for V and 4 bases for J; bases not matched to a gene: 8. Written as DNA, the CDR3 is TGTGCCAGCAGTTACTGGGGAGGCACAGGGGGCTATGGCTACACCTTC. The encoded protein is CASSYWGGTGGYGYTF.

The chain has TRBV19 and TRBJ2-2; 9 positions match TRBD2. Germline V gene lookup returns CDR1 LNHDA and CDR2 SQIVND (reference sequence). The CDR3 length is 17 residues. Trimming removed 3 bases from V and 1 base from J; junction bases left unmatched: 6. DNA of the CDR3: TGTGCCAGTAGTATGGGGGCGACTAGCGGGAACACCGGGGAGCTGTTTTTT. Translating it yields CASSMGATSGNTGELFF. The variable domain in full, with the rest retrieved from reference TRBV19 and TRBJ2-2, is DGGITQSPKYLFRKEGQNVTLSCEQNLNHDAMYWYRQDPGQGLRLIYYSQIVNDFQKGDIAEGYSVSREKKESFPLTVTSAQKNPTAFYLCASSMGATSGNTGELFFGEGSRLTVL.

This chain connects TRBV19 to TRBJ1-4; 8 bases fit TRBD1. The germline V gene encodes CDR1 LNHDA and CDR2 SQIVND (reference sequence). The CDR3 loop spans 13 amino acids. V dropped 5 bases and J dropped 9; count of bases not matched to a gene: 5. The CDR3 spells CASSGQGAKKLFF. The CDR3 coding sequence is TGTGCCAGTAGTGGGCAGGGGGCGAAAAAACTGTTTTTT.

The chain employs TRBV25-1 and TRBJ1-1, with TRBD1 matching over 9 bases. CDR3 size: 17 residues. CDR1 and CDR2 (germline): MGHDK, SYGVNS. V was clipped by 3 bases and J by 0 bases; unmatched bases: 8. Here the CDR3 DNA reads TGTGCCAGCAGTGACCGAGGGACAGGGAGGCTGAACACTGAAGCTTTCTTT. Translated: CASSDRGTGRLNTEAFF.

The V and J genes are TRBV28 and TRBJ1-5; 7 positions agree with TRBD1. Germline assignment: CDR1 MDHEN and CDR2 SYDVKM. Trimming removed 5 bases from V and 5 bases from J; junction bases left unmatched: 12. CDR3 size: 16 residues. The CDR3 bases are TGTGCCAGCAGTACCCGCCGGGACAGCATAGATCAGCCCCAGCATTTT. The encoded protein is CASSTRRDSIDQPQHF.

This clone was found once. The rearrangement uses TRBV15 and TRBJ2-2; D might be TRBD1 (5 bases). V gave up 5 bases and J gave up 1 base, with 20 bases separating them. The CDR3 covers 18 residues. Germline loops: CDR1 LNHNV, CDR2 YYDKDF (reference sequence). CDR3 sequence (DNA): TGTGCCACCAGCGGATCTGACAGATCGGCTGAGAACACCGGGGAGCTGTTTTTT. Translated, it gives CATSGSDRSAENTGELFF.

This clone appeared once. The rearrangement links TRBV6-9 to TRBJ2-2; possible D gene TRBD1, 5 bases. CDR3 length equals 15 residues. CDR1 and CDR2 (germline): MNHGY, SVAAGI. The V end was cut by 4 bases, the J end by 2 bases, with 11 bases between. The DNA for the CDR3 is TGTGCCAGCAGTTTTAAGGGGCTCAACACCGGGGAGCTGTTTTTT. It specifies CASSFKGLNTGELFF.

This clone was observed a single time. V gene TRBV5-5 combines with J gene TRBJ2-7; perhaps TRBD2 as D (6 bases). Germline V gives CDR1 SGHKS, CDR2 YYEKEE (reference sequence). The CDR3 is made up of 15 amino acids. The V end was cut by 0 bases, the J end by 4 bases, with 14 bases between. The CDR3 nucleotides read TGTGCCAGCAGCTTGGAAGGCGCGGGAATATACGAGCAGTACTTC. Residues: CASSLEGAGIYEQYF.

The CDR3: CASRNRENTIYF. CDR3 coding DNA: TGTGCCAGCAGAAACAGGGAGAACACCATATATTTT. The chain links TRBV6-5 to TRBJ1-3; D is perhaps TRBD1 (6 bases). V was cut by 6 bases and J by 7 bases, with 10 bases left in between. The CDR3 is 12 residues long. The germline V gene encodes CDR1 MNHEY and CDR2 SVGAGI.

V usage is TRBV5-1 and J usage is TRBJ2-1, with D unresolved. This CDR3 spans 12 amino acids. Trimming took off 1 base at V and 9 bases at J, with 8 bases between the two ends. The germline V gene encodes CDR1 SGHRS and CDR2 YFSETQ. The CDR3 DNA follows: TGCGCCAGCAGCTTGCAGCAGCGTGAGCAGTTCTTC. It encodes CASSLQQREQFF.

This clone was counted only a few times. The gene calls are TRBV5-6 and TRBJ1-1, with D maybe TRBD1 (5 bases). Germline loops: CDR1 SGHDT, CDR2 YYEEEE. The CDR3 has 15 amino acids. Trimming took 4 bases from V and 1 from J, leaving 14 bases between them. CDR3 nucleotide sequence: TGTGCCAGCAGCCCTATCCGACAGTCGAACACTGAAGCTTTCTTT. It encodes CASSPIRQSNTEAFF.

In its sample, this clone was seen a few times. The rearrangement joins TRBV11-3 to TRBJ2-1; 11 nucleotides agree with TRBD2. The CDR3 has 15 residues. Trimming took 2 bases from V and 7 from J; bases not matched to a gene: 4. Germline lookup yields CDR1 SGHNT and CDR2 YENEEA. The CDR3 nucleotides read TGTGCCAGCAGCTTAACTAGCGGGGGAGGGAATGAGCAGTTCTTC. Amino acid sequence: CASSLTSGGGNEQFF.

This clone is a singleton in its sample. V usage is TRBV19 and J usage is TRBJ1-5; D not resolved. The CDR3 spans 17 residues. Trimming pared 1 base from V and 0 bases from J, leaving 13 bases between. CDR1 is LNHDA and CDR2 is SQIVND in the germline V gene (reference sequence). CDR3 amino acids: CASSIVIGGYSNQPQHF. In DNA, the CDR3 is TGTGCCAGTAGTATAGTTATCGGAGGGTATAGCAATCAGCCCCAGCATTTT. Full variable domain (outside the CDR3, taken from reference TRBV19 and TRBJ1-5): DGGITQSPKYLFRKEGQNVTLSCEQNLNHDAMYWYRQDPGQGLRLIYYSQIVNDFQKGDIAEGYSVSREKKESFPLTVTSAQKNPTAFYLCASSIVIGGYSNQPQHFGDGTRLSIL.

The chain employs TRBV3-1 (or the pseudogene TRBV3-2) and TRBJ1-2; possible D gene TRBD1, 6 bases. There are 15 residues in the CDR3. The V and J ends lost 1 base and 5 bases respectively, with 14 bases between them. Looked up from germline, CDR1 is LGHDT and CDR2 is YNNKEL (reference sequence). The DNA of the CDR3 is TGTGCCAGCAGCCAAGGTCGACAGGAAACATATGGCTACACCTTC. This encodes CASSQGRQETYGYTF.